This T cell receptor beta chain was obtained from a study of metastatic and nonmetastatic thyroid tumors. Study background: Comparative analysis of repertoires was undertaken across blood and tumor or nodule tissue obtained from malignant and benign thyroid patients.

Germline CDR1 LGHNT, CDR2 FRNRAP. The CDR3 has 18 amino acids. The V gene lost 3 bases and the J gene lost 4 bases, with 22 bases spanning the gap. Authors' processing steps: A papillary thyroid cancer distant-metastasis classifier was built from CDR3 differences across clinicopathological groups. MiXCR was used by TCRdb to re-call the PCR reads. The V and J calls reflect TCRdb's pipeline rather than the authors' work. This table holds about 59,000 clones, around 15% found once. The study, taken as a whole, reports: Significantly greater TCR beta diversity was reportedly found in malignant thyroid tumors than in benign nodules (in blood and tumor).

This clone was observed many times. Its antigen is undetermined. No patient received treatment before thyroid surgery. V usage is TRBV12-5 and J usage is TRBJ1-3; TRBD1 is a possible D gene (6 bases). Sequenced material: blood. The TCR originated in a male donor with papillary thyroid cancer or a benign thyroid nodule (not recorded which). Some clones in this sample may be carry-over from other donors' samples. In nucleotides, the CDR3 is TGTGCTAGTGGTTTCGCCGATGTCGGGGGGCGCTTAGGAAACACCATATATTTT. Encoded protein: CASGFADVGGRLGNTIYF. The entire variable domain, with the rest obtained from reference TRBV12-5 and TRBJ1-3, is as follows: DARVTQTPRHKVTEMGQEVTMRCQPILGHNTVFWYRQTMMQGLELLAYFRNRAPLDDSGMPKDRFSAEMPDATLATLKIQPSEPRDSAVYFCASGFADVGGRLGNTIYFGEGSWLTVV.